A selection of T cell receptor beta chains follows, all from one sample in a study of T cells expressing NK-cell markers. Using the 5' RACE reads, TCRdb records one entry per CDR3 protein without DNA. This listing includes 400,000 to 450,000 distinct CDR3 sequences. Sequencing used blood T cells: a sorted CD56 or NKG2C T cell subset, CD4+ or CD8+ T cells, or bulk PBMC T cells (not recorded which). These receptors originate from a woman between 18 and 70 years old in good health. CDR3s include the opening cysteine and the closing phenylalanine or tryptophan. Each record gives: CDR3 length, J gene, V gene, CDR3 protein.

cdr3_length: 15; j_call: TRBJ2-4; v_call: TRBV20-1; cdr3_aa: CSARTLGGLGDIQYF
cdr3_length: 14; j_call: TRBJ1-3; v_call: TRBV5-1; cdr3_aa: CASSLAPLGNTIYF
cdr3_length: 17; j_call: TRBJ2-4; v_call: TRBV30; cdr3_aa: CAWRSSGSGGAKNIQYF
cdr3_length: 14; j_call: TRBJ1-1; v_call: TRBV9; cdr3_aa: CASSVEPGTVEAFF
cdr3_length: 14; j_call: TRBJ2-7; v_call: TRBV20-1; cdr3_aa: CSARVTGGSYEQYF
cdr3_length: 13; j_call: TRBJ1-5; v_call: TRBV12-3/TRBV12-4; cdr3_aa: CASRRGSGQPQHF
cdr3_length: 13; j_call: TRBJ2-1; v_call: TRBV5-4; cdr3_aa: CASSPERLNEQFF
cdr3_length: 15; j_call: TRBJ1-6; v_call: TRBV2; cdr3_aa: CASVDPNLPNSPLHF
cdr3_length: 14; j_call: TRBJ1-3; v_call: TRBV5-1; cdr3_aa: CASSTGTRGNTIYF
cdr3_length: 16; j_call: TRBJ2-2; v_call: TRBV18; cdr3_aa: CASSPDRGRLTGELFF
cdr3_length: 15; j_call: TRBJ2-1; v_call: TRBV3-1; cdr3_aa: CASSHHRGAQGGQFF
cdr3_length: 14; j_call: TRBJ2-3; v_call: TRBV14; cdr3_aa: CASSPAGELATQYF
cdr3_length: 16; j_call: TRBJ2-5; v_call: TRBV11-2; cdr3_aa: CASSLDGSGRQETQYF
cdr3_length: 19; j_call: TRBJ2-3; v_call: TRBV15; cdr3_aa: CATSRGLAGAIRETDTQYF
cdr3_length: 15; j_call: TRBJ1-2; v_call: TRBV5-5; cdr3_aa: CASSRGQGELYGYTF
cdr3_length: 15; j_call: TRBJ1-5; v_call: TRBV7-8; cdr3_aa: CASSLRRTINQPQHF
cdr3_length: 15; j_call: TRBJ2-5; v_call: TRBV6-2/TRBV6-3; cdr3_aa: CASTAAGSPKETQYF
cdr3_length: 15; j_call: TRBJ2-7; v_call: TRBV12-3/TRBV12-4; cdr3_aa: CASSAMIARSYEQYF
cdr3_length: 15; j_call: TRBJ2-4; v_call: TRBV20-1; cdr3_aa: CSAPPGGGVENIQYF
cdr3_length: 13; j_call: TRBJ2-7; v_call: TRBV29-1; cdr3_aa: CSVEDRTDYEQYF
cdr3_length: 14; j_call: TRBJ1-1; v_call: TRBV14; cdr3_aa: CASSQVIGGTEAFF
cdr3_length: 11; j_call: TRBJ2-5; v_call: TRBV5-1; cdr3_aa: CASGGRETQYF
cdr3_length: 13; j_call: TRBJ2-3; v_call: TRBV12-3/TRBV12-4; cdr3_aa: CASSISWPDTQYF
cdr3_length: 13; j_call: TRBJ2-3; v_call: TRBV19; cdr3_aa: CASSDRPSDTQYF
cdr3_length: 17; j_call: TRBJ2-5; v_call: TRBV7-8; cdr3_aa: CASSLDLAEGDQETQYF
cdr3_length: 15; j_call: TRBJ2-1; v_call: TRBV5-4; cdr3_aa: CASSSRDRGFYEQFF
cdr3_length: 16; j_call: TRBJ2-1; v_call: TRBV7-2; cdr3_aa: CASSLGGVGRIDEQFF
cdr3_length: 14; j_call: TRBJ2-1; v_call: TRBV4-3; cdr3_aa: CASSHGGEYNEQFF
cdr3_length: 17; j_call: TRBJ2-2; v_call: TRBV5-1; cdr3_aa: CASSPTYSGTNTGELFF
cdr3_length: 14; j_call: TRBJ2-1; v_call: TRBV10-3; cdr3_aa: CAISERPDSNEQFF
cdr3_length: 16; j_call: TRBJ2-1; v_call: TRBV5-6; cdr3_aa: CASSFRWAGGRNEQFF
cdr3_length: 15; j_call: TRBJ2-1; v_call: TRBV4-2; cdr3_aa: CASSQEAAGMDEQFF
cdr3_length: 15; j_call: TRBJ2-3; v_call: TRBV7-7; cdr3_aa: CASSLAWGQADTQYF
cdr3_length: 16; j_call: TRBJ2-5; v_call: TRBV7-7; cdr3_aa: CASSLARSSVQETQYF
cdr3_length: 12; j_call: TRBJ1-4; v_call: TRBV6-2/TRBV6-3; cdr3_aa: CASRSTNEKLFF
cdr3_length: 15; j_call: TRBJ2-1; v_call: TRBV12-3/TRBV12-4; cdr3_aa: CASRGTSGRAYEQFF
cdr3_length: 16; j_call: TRBJ2-3; v_call: TRBV5-1; cdr3_aa: CASALLAGQGSDTQYF
cdr3_length: 14; j_call: TRBJ2-7; v_call: TRBV6-2/TRBV6-3; cdr3_aa: CASSDSGGSYEQYF
cdr3_length: 15; j_call: TRBJ2-1; v_call: TRBV4-1; cdr3_aa: CASSHPSGGNNEQFF
cdr3_length: 14; j_call: TRBJ1-4; v_call: TRBV5-1; cdr3_aa: CASSSGGKAEKLFF
cdr3_length: 15; j_call: TRBJ1-1; v_call: TRBV6-1; cdr3_aa: CASSRTGGFSAEAFF
cdr3_length: 17; j_call: TRBJ1-1; v_call: TRBV6-5; cdr3_aa: CASSYFRTAHMNTEAFF
cdr3_length: 13; j_call: TRBJ2-7; v_call: TRBV6-1; cdr3_aa: CASREGGSYEQYF
cdr3_length: 13; j_call: TRBJ1-4; v_call: TRBV5-8; cdr3_aa: CASSLGRREKLFF
cdr3_length: 17; j_call: TRBJ2-2; v_call: TRBV4-3; cdr3_aa: CASSQSPGGTNTGELFF